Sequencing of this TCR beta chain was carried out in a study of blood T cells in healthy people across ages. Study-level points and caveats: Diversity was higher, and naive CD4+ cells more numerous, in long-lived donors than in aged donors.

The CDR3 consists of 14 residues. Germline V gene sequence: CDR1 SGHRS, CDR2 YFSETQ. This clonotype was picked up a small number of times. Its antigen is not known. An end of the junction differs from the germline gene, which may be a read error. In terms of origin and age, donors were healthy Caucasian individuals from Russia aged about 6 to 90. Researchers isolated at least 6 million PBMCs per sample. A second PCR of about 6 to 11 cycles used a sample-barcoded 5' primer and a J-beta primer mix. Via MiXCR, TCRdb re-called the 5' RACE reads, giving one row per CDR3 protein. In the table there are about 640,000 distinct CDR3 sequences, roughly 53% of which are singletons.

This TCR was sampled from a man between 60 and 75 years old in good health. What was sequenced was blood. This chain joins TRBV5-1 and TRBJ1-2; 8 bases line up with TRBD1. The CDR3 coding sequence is TGCGCTAGCAGCTTGGGACAGGTTAACTATGGCTACACCTTC. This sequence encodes CASSLGQVNYGYTF. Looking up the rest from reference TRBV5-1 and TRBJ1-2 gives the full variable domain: KAGVTQTPRYLIKTRGQQVTLSCSPISGHRSVSWYQQTPGQGLQFLFEYFSETQRNKGNFPGRFSGRQFSNSRSEMNVSTLELGDSALYLCASSLGQVNYGYTFGSGTRLTVV.